A single sample gave rise to the 23 T cell receptor beta chains below, sequenced in a study of blood T cell repertoires in COVID-19. The assay was immunoSEQ multiplex PCR, and TCRdb's table has in-frame clones only and misses some. The sample contains fewer than 150,000 clones, less than 90% of which appear only once. The specimen was PBMCs or T cells enriched from blood (not recorded which). All receptors come from a man aged 25-40 years who had recovered from COVID-19.

The chain joins TRBV6-5 to TRBJ1-1; D is possibly TRBD1 (5 bases). V dropped 6 bases and J dropped 3 bases, with 17 bases sitting between them. Germline CDR1 is MNHEY and CDR2 is SVGAGI. There are 15 residues in the CDR3. The CDR3 nucleotides read TGTGCCAGCAGCGCTTTGGGCAGGGTCGACACTGAAGCTTTCTTT. It codes for CASSALGRVDTEAFF.

The chain links TRBV19 to TRBJ2-3; 7 nucleotides match TRBD2. V lost 2 bases, J lost 4 bases, and 6 bases stayed unmatched. The CDR3 length is 15 residues. The V gene's germline CDR1 is LNHDA and CDR2 SQIVND (reference sequence). CDR3 in DNA: TGTGCCAGTAGTATAACGCCGGGAGGTTCAGATACGCAGTATTTT. It encodes CASSITPGGSDTQYF.

The chain employs TRBV19 and TRBJ1-2; TRBD1 matches at 10 bases. V lost 8 bases and J lost 6; bases outside the gene matches: 15. The CDR3 has 16 residues. Germline V gives CDR1 LNHDA, CDR2 SQIVND (reference sequence). This CDR3 is CASRTGGELRGHGYTF. For the CDR3, the DNA is TGTGCCAGTCGGACAGGGGGTGAACTGCGGGGTCATGGCTACACCTTC.

This sequence joins TRBV27 and TRBJ2-7, with D perhaps TRBD1 (5 bases). Trimming took 1 base from V and 2 from J, leaving 9 bases between them. This CDR3 spans 14 amino acids. Germline V gives CDR1 MNHEY, CDR2 SMNVEV (reference sequence). CDR3: CASSLYAGTYEQYF. The CDR3 DNA reads TGTGCCAGCAGTTTATATGCAGGGACCTACGAGCAGTACTTC.

This chain links TRBV7-8 with TRBJ2-7, with 10 bases fitting TRBD2. V was clipped by 0 bases and J by 0 bases; unmatched bases: 11. Germline-derived CDR1 and CDR2 are SGHVS and FQNEAQ. The CDR3 consists of 19 residues. The DNA for the CDR3 is TGTGCCAGCAGCTTAGCGCAACCTAGCGGGGGACAGAGCTCCTACGAGCAGTACGTC. Protein sequence: CASSLAQPSGGQSSYEQYV.

This clone was seen once. The chain employs TRBV15 and TRBJ1-4; D is perhaps TRBD1 (5 bases). This CDR3 comprises 18 residues. The ends were cut back, 0 bases at V and 2 bases at J, with 16 bases in the middle. Germline values: CDR1 LNHNV, CDR2 YYDKDF (reference sequence). The CDR3, as DNA: TGTGCCACCAGCAGAGATCGCGGGGGTTCGGGGACTAATGAAAAACTGTTTTTT. Translated: CATSRDRGGSGTNEKLFF.

The chain joins TRBV4-2 to TRBJ2-1, with 8 bases that match TRBD2. V trimming: 3 bases; J trimming: 5 bases; junction bases outside the gene matches: 6. Germline loops: CDR1 LGHNA, CDR2 YNFKEQ. This CDR3 has 15 amino acids. The CDR3 DNA is TGTGCCAGCAGCCACGCGGGACTAGGGGACAATGAGCAGTTCTTC. Translated, it gives CASSHAGLGDNEQFF.

J is TRBJ1-3 and V is TRBV5-5, with TRBD1 as a possible D gene (6 bases). Germline CDR1 reads SGHKS; CDR2 reads YYEKEE (reference sequence). The CDR3 is made up of 15 amino acids. With 5 bases removed from V and 0 bases from J, the gap between germline ends came to 12 bases. This chain's CDR3 is CASRFGQLSGNTIYF. CDR3 nucleotide sequence: TGTGCCAGCAGATTTGGACAGCTCTCTGGAAACACCATATATTTT.

The rearrangement joins TRBV30 to TRBJ1-1; a weak D match, TRBD1 (6 bases). Germline V gives CDR1 GTSNPN, CDR2 SVGIG (reference sequence). The CDR3 loop spans 12 amino acids. The V end was cut by 1 base, the J end by 3 bases, with 6 bases between. CDR3 bases: TGTGCCTGGAGTGACAGGGACACTGAAGCTTTCTTT. This codes for CAWSDRDTEAFF.

V usage is TRBV27 and J usage is TRBJ2-1; 9 bases are shared with TRBD2. J gave up 2 bases and V 8 bases, and 7 bases lay outside the gene matches. CDR3 length: 15 amino acids. Germline CDR1 and CDR2: MNHEY and SMNVEV (reference sequence). Written as DNA, the CDR3 is TGTGCCAGCTCCTCTCTAGCGGGAACCTACAATGAGCAGTTCTTC. It yields the protein CASSSLAGTYNEQFF.

The rearrangement uses TRBV30 and TRBJ1-1, with a tentative D call TRBD1 (6 bases). Germline V lookup: CDR1 GTSNPN, CDR2 SVGIG (reference sequence). Trimming cost V 5 bases and J 1 base, with 11 bases left between them. CDR3 length: 13 residues. In DNA, the CDR3 is TGTGCCTGGTCGGGACAACCGAACACTGAAGCTTTCTTT. It translates to CAWSGQPNTEAFF.

A single count supports this clone. The chain links TRBV5-3 to TRBJ1-6; D call uncertain. TRBV5-3 is designated an ORF whose function remains uncertain. Trimming removed 1 base from V and 0 bases from J, with 8 bases in between. This CDR3 region has 16 residues. CDR3 sequence (DNA): TGTGCCAGAAGCTTGAAAGTTAGCTCCTATAATTCACCCCTCCACTTT. This translates into CARSLKVSSYNSPLHF.

The CDR3 DNA reads TGCAGCGTTGGACAGGACTATGGCTACACCTTC. Its translation: CSVGQDYGYTF. The chain employs TRBV29-1 and TRBJ1-2; D might be TRBD1 (6 bases). Germline CDR1 reads SQVTM; CDR2 reads ANQGSEA. The CDR3 spans 11 residues. With 4 bases removed from V and 3 bases from J, the gap between germline ends came to 6 bases.

The rearrangement joins TRBV5-4 to TRBJ1-1; no definite D call. CDR3 length: 14 amino acids. The V gene lost 6 bases and the J gene lost 2 bases, with 14 bases spanning the gap. The germline V gene has CDR1 SGHNT and CDR2 YYREEE (reference sequence). This CDR3 reads CASNNRLGNTEAFF. Here the CDR3 DNA reads TGTGCCAGCAACAACCGGCTAGGAAACACTGAAGCTTTCTTT. Full variable domain (rest looked up from reference TRBV5-4 and TRBJ1-1): ETGVTQSPTHLIKTRGQQVTLRCSSQSGHNTVSWYQQALGQGPQFIFQYYREEENGRGNFPPRFSGLQFPNYSSELNVNALELDDSALYLCASNNRLGNTEAFFGQGTRLTVV.

The chain links TRBV5-1 to TRBJ2-1; TRBD2 aligns across 8 bases. Germline V gives CDR1 SGHRS, CDR2 YFSETQ. Germline trimming cut 2 bases from V and 1 base from J; bases unmatched to any gene: 11. CDR3 length: 18 residues. The CDR3 nucleotides are TGCGCCAGCAGCTTATCCAGCGGGGGCCTTGAATCCTACAATGAGCAGTTCTTC. Its protein is CASSLSSGGLESYNEQFF.

The chain combines TRBV20-1 with TRBJ1-3, with 10 bases fitting TRBD1. This CDR3 contains 16 residues. V trimming: 3 bases; J trimming: 2 bases; junction bases outside the gene matches: 7. CDR1 is DFQATT and CDR2 is SNEGSKA in the germline V gene (reference sequence). The CDR3 nucleotides are TGCAGTGCTAGTGACGCAGGGACAGGGGCTGGAAACACCATATATTTT. Amino acids: CSASDAGTGAGNTIYF.

V is TRBV19 and J is TRBJ2-5, with D uncertain. This CDR3 is built from 13 residues. Looked up from germline, CDR1 is LNHDA and CDR2 is SQIVND (reference sequence). V lost 3 bases and J 1 base, leaving 6 bases between the germline ends. CDR3 in amino acids: CASSMRRQETQYF. DNA of the CDR3: TGTGCCAGTAGTATGCGGCGCCAAGAGACCCAGTACTTC. The variable domain in full, with the rest retrieved from reference TRBV19 and TRBJ2-5, is DGGITQSPKYLFRKEGQNVTLSCEQNLNHDAMYWYRQDPGQGLRLIYYSQIVNDFQKGDIAEGYSVSREKKESFPLTVTSAQKNPTAFYLCASSMRRQETQYFGPGTRLLVL.

The rearrangement links TRBV28 to TRBJ2-3, with 11 nucleotides matching TRBD1. Trimming removed 4 bases from V and 9 bases from J; junction bases left unmatched: 6. CDR3 length equals 14 residues. The germline gives CDR1 MDHEN, CDR2 SYDVKM. CDR3 in amino acids: CASSSGQGARTQYF. CDR3 DNA: TGTGCCAGCAGTTCTGGACAGGGGGCAAGAACGCAGTATTTT.

The chain combines TRBV11-2 with TRBJ1-2, with D possibly TRBD1 on 6 matching bases. Trimming took 0 bases from V and 0 from J, leaving 17 bases between them. The germline V gene has CDR1 SGHAT and CDR2 FQNNGV. CDR3 length: 18 amino acids. The CDR3 spells CASSLEGRDTNSNYGYTF. The DNA for the CDR3 is TGTGCCAGCAGCTTAGAAGGGAGGGACACTAACTCTAACTATGGCTACACCTTC.

V and J are TRBV5-1 and TRBJ1-1; D is possibly TRBD1 (5 bases). CDR3 size: 14 residues. Per germline, CDR1 SGHRS and CDR2 YFSETQ. V lost 5 bases to trimming and J lost 1 base, with 12 bases between them. The CDR3 bases are TGCGCCAGCAGTTCTACTACAGGGAACACTGAAGCTTTCTTT. Translation gives CASSSTTGNTEAFF.

The rearrangement joins TRBV30 to TRBJ1-6, with no clear D. V was pared by 4 bases and J by 13 bases, with 23 bases between. CDR3 size: 15 residues. The germline CDR1 and CDR2 sequences are GTSNPN and SVGIG (reference sequence). The chain's CDR3 is CAWKGESVITAPLHF. DNA of the CDR3: TGTGCCTGGAAGGGAGAATCGGTGATTACGGCTCCCCTCCACTTT.

This chain uses TRBV10-3 with TRBJ2-2; 7 bases are shared with TRBD1. Trimming cost V 10 bases and J 3 bases; bases outside gene matches: 5. Per the germline V gene, CDR1 is ENHRY and CDR2 is SYGVKD. This CDR3 spans 13 amino acids. DNA of the CDR3: TGTGCCACCTCCGGGACAGACACCGGGGAGCTGTTTTTT. Protein product: CATSGTDTGELFF.

The rearrangement joins TRBV25-1 to TRBJ1-1, with 8 bases that match TRBD1. The trim removed 3 bases at V and 4 bases at J, leaving 7 bases unmatched. Germline loops: CDR1 MGHDK, CDR2 SYGVNS. The CDR3 contains 15 residues. CDR3 amino acids: CASSDDGTGGTEAFF. In DNA form, the CDR3 reads TGTGCCAGCAGTGACGACGGGACAGGAGGCACTGAAGCTTTCTTT.